This T cell receptor (beta chain) came from a study of regulatory T cells in long-lasting Graves disease. Comment on this clonotype: Its cognate antigen is unknown. A much larger clone lies one base from this, so it may be a read error.

Stated time point: newly diagnosed GD, antithyroid drugs for less than 3 months. Preparation of the TCR library used RNA extracted from PBMCs. Overall study findings and caveats: The study examined only peripheral blood, not thyroid tissue.

For TCR beta, libraries came from iRepertoire HTBI primers and Arm-PCR of CDR3 regions. TCRdb reprocessed the multiplex PCR reads with MiXCR, giving one entry per CDR3 protein. The repertoire consists of a few hundred thousand distinct CDR3 sequences, with around an eighth occurring once and the leading ten covering over 7.5%. These data were also filed under a second study, of T cells in Graves' hyperthyroidism and ophthalmopathy. Per that paper: Patients were excluded for uncontrolled infection, other autoimmune disease, pregnancy or lactation. An initial round of RT-PCR targeting the TCR CDR3 relied on the HTBI primer set. Ophthalmopathy cases were set apart from stable hyperthyroidism by a 13 V-J model.

The specimen was peripheral blood mononuclear cells (PBMCs), collected at new diagnosis, from a patient treated with antithyroid drugs. The clonotype originates from a young man with Graves disease.

The CDR3, as DNA: TGTGCCAGCAGCTTAGGGGCCCCCACCTCCGAGCAGTACTTC. It encodes CASSLGAPTSEQYF. The gene calls are TRBV7-2 and TRBJ2-7; D is ambiguous. Germline CDR1 is SGHTA and CDR2 is FQGNSA. This CDR3 has 14 amino acids. V gave up 1 base and J gave up 6 bases, with 13 bases separating them.